A selection of T cell receptor beta chains follows, all from one sample in a study of regulatory T cells after allogeneic stem cell transplantation. One entry per CDR3 protein, called by TCRdb with MiXCR from the 5' RACE reads. The table includes about 830 distinct CDR3 sequences, 20% detected once. The sequencing used sorted CD4+ T cells from blood (whether regulatory or conventional is not recorded), collected 30 days after allogeneic stem cell transplant. These receptors were obtained from a human patient who had an allogeneic stem cell transplant, so the T cells may come from the graft donor. CDR3s include the opening cysteine and the closing phenylalanine or tryptophan. The D gene is left open where the match is weak. Clone size is shown for a subset of rows, as once, few, many or a class of expanded clone.

>large|TRBV11-2|-|TRBJ2-7
CASSHPGYEQYF
TGTGCCAGCAGCCACCCGGGGTACGAGCAGTACTTC
>few|TRBV7-6|TRBD2|TRBJ2-3
CASSLLGPNSGRARFWGKADTQYF
TGTGCCAGCAGCTTACTCGGGCCTAATAGCGGGAGGGCCCGATTTTGGGGCAAGGCAGATACGCAGTATTTT
>-|TRBV7-2|-|TRBJ2-7
CASSPRLVWGEQYF
TGTGCCAGCAGCCCAAGACTAGTTTGGGGCGAGCAGTACTTC
>-|TRBV30|TRBD1|TRBJ1-1
CAFKTGVNTEAIF
TGCGCCTTCAAGACAGGGGTGAACACTGAAGCTATCTTT
>large|TRBV4-2|-|TRBJ2-3
CASSRLGKADTQYF
TGTGCCAGCAGCCGGTTGGGCAAGGCAGATACGCAGTATTTT
>medium-sized|TRBV18|-|TRBJ1-2
CASSNVAGYTF
TGTGCCAGCTCAAATGTGGCGGGCTACACCTTC
>medium-sized|TRBV16|TRBD2|TRBJ2-1
CASSQGTSAGEQFF
TGTGCCAGCAGCCAAGGGACTAGCGCCGGTGAGCAGTTCTTC
>-|TRBV30|TRBD1|TRBJ1-1
CAWSGDRGRGAEAFF
TGTGCCTGGAGTGGAGACAGGGGGCGCGGGGCCGAAGCTTTCTTT
>medium-sized|TRBV30|-|TRBJ2-7
CAWSRTANEQYF
TGTGCCTGGAGTCGTACAGCCAACGAGCAGTACTTC
>few|TRBV19|-|TRBJ1-2
CASSSPADF
TGTGCCAGTAGTAGTCCAGCCGACTTC
>few|TRBV6-6|-|TRBJ1-2
CASSYSVERYYGYTF
TGTGCCAGCAGTTACTCGGTCGAGCGCTACTATGGCTACACCTTC
>-|TRBV4-1|-|TRBJ2-7
CASSHRTDTYEQYF
TGCGCCAGCAGCCATAGGACAGATACCTACGAGCAGTACTTC
>medium-sized|TRBV30|-|TRBJ1-2
CAWRGGAGGYTF
TGTGCCTGGAGAGGGGGGGCGGGAGGCTACACCTTC
>few|TRBV20-1|-|TRBJ2-7
CSEEAGGPYEQYF
TGCAGTGAGGAAGCTGGCGGCCCCTACGAGCAGTACTTC
>medium-sized|TRBV11-2|-|TRBJ1-1
CASTLQGSVTEAFF
TGTGCCAGCACCCTACAGGGTTCGGTCACTGAAGCTTTCTTT
>medium-sized|TRBV18|-|TRBJ2-3
CASSPPLSDTQYF
TGTGCCAGCTCCCCACCCCTATCAGATACGCAGTATTTT
>large|TRBV30|-|TRBJ1-2
CAWSGGYGYTF
TGTGCCTGGAGTGGCGGGTATGGCTACACCTTC
>large|TRBV7-9|-|TRBJ2-5
CASSLDLEVQETQYF
TGTGCCAGCAGCTTAGATTTGGAGGTCCAAGAGACCCAGTACTTC
>-|TRBV4-1|TRBD1|TRBJ2-1
CASSPMTGGVKFF
TGCGCCAGCAGCCCCATGACAGGGGGGGTTAAGTTCTTC
>medium-sized|TRBV6-1|-|TRBJ2-1
CASSEGPTGDGEFF
TGTGCCAGCAGTGAAGGTCCGACAGGCGATGGGGAGTTCTTC
>-|TRBV20-1|TRBD2|TRBJ2-7
CSASKAGAYEQYF
TGCAGTGCTAGTAAGGCGGGGGCCTACGAGCAGTACTTC
>medium-sized|TRBV7-9|-|TRBJ2-2
CASGPTGTLNTGELFF
TGTGCCAGCGGACCTACCGGGACTTTGAACACCGGGGAGCTGTTTTTT
>-|TRBV30|-|TRBJ1-4
CAWRAPGKPEKLFF
TGCGCCTGGAGGGCCCCGGGAAAGCCTGAAAAACTGTTTTTT
>-|TRBV7-3|TRBD2|TRBJ2-3
CASSHQTSGSHAADMQYF
TGTGCCAGCAGCCACCAGACTAGCGGGAGTCACGCCGCAGATATGCAGTATTTT
>medium-sized|TRBV5-1|TRBD2|TRBJ2-7
CASSLVLAGRYEQYF
TGCGCCAGCAGCTTGGTCCTAGCGGGGAGATACGAGCAGTACTTC
>few|TRBV9|-|TRBJ1-1
CAISVGVRLMNTEAFF
TGTGCCATCAGCGTAGGAGTCAGACTCATGAACACTGAAGCTTTCTTT
>-|TRBV6-6|TRBD1|TRBJ2-5
CASSRMTGVGAETQYF
TGTGCCAGCAGTCGAATGACAGGGGTTGGTGCGGAGACCCAGTACTTC
>medium-sized|TRBV5-4|TRBD1|TRBJ2-7
CASSPTGQGGTAQYF
TGTGCCAGCAGCCCAACAGGACAGGGGGGTACGGCGCAGTACTTC
>-|TRBV5-1|TRBD2|TRBJ2-3
CASSRGSGRNTRYF
TGCGCCAGCAGCCGAGGGAGCGGGAGGAATACGCGGTATTTT
>medium-sized|TRBV6-4|-|TRBJ2-2
CASSDYNTGELFF
TGTGCCAGCAGTGACTATAACACCGGGGAGCTGTTTTTT
>medium-sized|TRBV7-3|-|TRBJ2-3
CASSLRLTTDTQYF
TGTGCCAGCAGCTTAAGGTTAACAACAGATACGCAGTATTTT
>medium-sized|TRBV18|TRBD1|TRBJ2-1
CASSPRDRYNEQFF
TGTGCCAGCTCACCCCGGGACAGATACAATGAGCAGTTCTTC
>large|TRBV5-1|-|TRBJ2-7
CARKGAYEQYF
TGCGCCAGGAAGGGTGCCTACGAGCAGTACTTC
>large|TRBV7-6|TRBD1|TRBJ1-2
CASSPAGGGYGYTF
TGTGCCAGCAGCCCCGCAGGGGGGGGCTATGGCTACACCTTC
>few|TRBV5-1|TRBD2|TRBJ2-3
CASSRGSGRNTQYF
TGCGCCAGCAGCCGAGGGAGCGGGAGGAATACGCAGTATTTT
>few|TRBV4-1|TRBD2|TRBJ2-4
CASSQDPQREGVNIQYF
TGCGCCAGCAGCCAAGATCCCCAGCGGGAGGGTGTGAACATTCAGTACTTC
>medium-sized|TRBV27|-|TRBJ1-2
CASSYTANNYGYTF
TGTGCCAGCAGTTATACAGCAAATAACTATGGCTACACCTTC
>few|TRBV11-2|-|TRBJ2-3
CASSLCGPGGASTDTQYF
TGTGCCAGCAGCTTATGTGGCCCCGGGGGCGCGAGTACAGATACGCAGTATTTT
>large|TRBV7-3|TRBD2|TRBJ2-1
CASSSRGGAYNEQFF
TGTGCCAGCAGCTCCCGCGGGGGGGCCTACAATGAGCAGTTCTTC
>large|TRBV12-3/TRBV12-4|TRBD1|TRBJ1-6
CASSRRAQGANSPLHF
TGTGCCAGCAGCCGCCGGGCACAGGGGGCGAATTCACCCCTCCACTTT
>-|TRBV7-7|-|TRBJ2-2
CASSPTGRTYTGELFF
TGTGCCAGCAGCCCTACCGGCCGAACCTACACCGGGGAGCTGTTTTTT
>-|TRBV24-1|-|TRBJ1-1
CATAGQWGTETFF
TGTGCCACCGCTGGCCAGTGGGGAACGGAAACTTTCTTT
>-|TRBV4-2|-|TRBJ2-7
CASSRGRDYEQYF
TGTGCCAGCAGCCGCGGGCGGGACTACGAGCAGTACTTC
>large|TRBV5-1|TRBD1|TRBJ2-5
CASSRSSGGLQETQYF
TGCGCCAGCAGCCGCTCCTCAGGGGGCCTCCAAGAGACCCAGTACTTC
>few|TRBV6-6|-|TRBJ2-2
CASSYSEGAGGELFF
TGTGCCAGCAGTTACTCCGAAGGGGCGGGCGGGGAGCTGTTTTTT
>medium-sized|TRBV7-3|-|TRBJ2-1
CASSLSALRFQGNEQFF
TGTGCCAGCAGCTTAAGTGCCCTCAGATTTCAGGGAAATGAGCAGTTCTTC
>-|TRBV20-1|TRBD1|TRBJ2-5
CNASPDRGEETQYF
TGCAATGCCAGCCCCGACAGGGGGGAAGAGACCCAGTACTTC
>large|TRBV9|-|TRBJ1-3
CASSLEPRVSGNTIYF
TGTGCCAGCAGCCTGGAACCCAGGGTCTCCGGAAACACCATATATTTT
>medium-sized|TRBV5-6|-|TRBJ2-3
CASSFQWGYTDTQYF
TGTGCCAGCAGCTTTCAGTGGGGGTACACAGATACGCAGTATTTT
>few|TRBV25-1|-|TRBJ1-2
CASGPTLNYGYTF
TGTGCCAGCGGACCGACTCTGAACTATGGCTACACCTTC
>large|TRBV9|-|TRBJ1-5
CASSPAGTFGQPQHF
TGTGCCAGCTCCCCGGCAGGGACCTTCGGTCAGCCCCAGCATTTT
>large|TRBV20-1|TRBD1|TRBJ1-2
CSARVPQGVPHQSGYTF
TGCAGTGCTAGAGTACCTCAGGGGGTACCTCACCAAAGTGGCTACACCTTC
>few|TRBV6-2/TRBV6-3|-|TRBJ1-6
CASTRGYNSPLHF
TGTGCCAGCACCAGGGGTTATAATTCACCCCTCCACTTT
>medium-sized|TRBV20-1|-|TRBJ2-6
CSARDTKGSGANVLTF
TGCAGTGCTAGAGATACAAAGGGGTCTGGGGCCAACGTCCTGACTTTC
>large|TRBV30|-|TRBJ1-2
CAWTSSGGTYGYTF
TGTGCCTGGACCTCCTCGGGAGGGACCTATGGCTACACCTTC
>-|TRBV7-3|-|TRBJ2-3
CASSLRLPTDTQYF
TGTGCCAGCAGCTTAAGGTTACCAACAGATACGCAGTATTTT
>-|TRBV5-6|-|TRBJ1-1
CASSRGLGTVRNTEAFF
TGTGCCAGCAGCCGGGGCCTCGGTACGGTTAGGAACACTGAAGCTTTCTTT
>medium-sized|TRBV6-1|-|TRBJ1-3
CASTDPTGNTIYF
TGTGCCAGCACCGACCCGACAGGAAACACCATATATTTT